The 9 T cell receptor beta chains listed next were all sequenced from one sample in a study of blood T cells in healthy people across ages. Then a second PCR, running roughly 7 to 11 cycles, was carried out with a sample-barcoded 5' primer and a J-beta primer mix. TCRdb reanalysed the 5' RACE reads using MiXCR and keeps one entry per CDR3 protein. The sample holds 1.8 million or so distinct CDR3 sequences, approximately 40% seen once. Sequencing used blood. The receptors derive from a human donor in good health.

This chain joins TRBV20-1 and TRBJ2-3; D remains unclear. This CDR3 contains 18 residues. Germline loops: CDR1 DFQATT, CDR2 SNEGSKA (reference sequence). Trimming left V 3 bases short and J 0 bases short, with 22 bases between. As DNA, the CDR3 is TGCAGTGCTAGTCCCCAAGTCAGACGGCAGACTAGCACAGATACGCAGTATTTT. This codes for CSASPQVRRQTSTDTQYF.

This clonotype appeared a few times. This chain links TRBV5-5 with TRBJ2-7; D possibly corresponds to TRBD2 (6 bases). V lost 0 bases and J lost 0, with 13 bases in between. This CDR3 contains 16 residues. CDR1 and CDR2 from the germline V gene are SGHKS and YYEKEE (reference sequence). As DNA, the CDR3 is TGTGCCAGCAGCTTGGGCGGGAATCCTCCCTCCTACGAGCAGTACTTC. Translation gives CASSLGGNPPSYEQYF.

This clonotype was seen more than once but under ten times. This chain links TRBV20-1 with TRBJ1-2, with no clear D. V dropped 4 bases and J dropped 3 bases, with 15 bases sitting between them. The CDR3 contains 14 residues. CDR1 is DFQATT and CDR2 is SNEGSKA in the germline V gene (reference sequence). The CDR3 DNA reads TGCAGTGCTAAACGTGGAGGACTTGACTATGGCTACACCTTC. It specifies CSAKRGGLDYGYTF.

This clonotype came up a few times. The chain employs TRBV5-6 and TRBJ2-7; D perhaps matches TRBD2 (6 bases). Germline V gives CDR1 SGHDT, CDR2 YYEEEE. The V end was cut by 0 bases, the J end by 0 bases, with 10 bases between. The CDR3 totals 15 residues. Written as DNA, the CDR3 is TGTGCCAGCAGCTTGGGGGGGGAACACTCCTACGAGCAGTACTTC. Translation: CASSLGGEHSYEQYF.

V is TRBV24-1 and J is TRBJ2-5; maybe TRBD2 (6 bases). There are 16 residues in the CDR3. Trimming removed 5 bases from V and 0 bases from J, with 15 bases in between. CDR1 and CDR2 (germline): KGHDR, SFDVKD. CDR3 protein: CATSGLGGPYQETQYF. CDR3 coding DNA: TGTGCCACCAGTGGTCTGGGGGGACCGTACCAAGAGACCCAGTACTTC.

The J gene is TRBJ2-1, the V gene TRBV13; a weak D match, TRBD2 (5 bases). Trimming pared 7 bases from V and 6 bases from J, leaving 19 bases between. Germline CDR1 PRHDT, CDR2 FYEKMQ (reference sequence). The CDR3 is 15 residues long. CDR3 in amino acids: CASMDSSNLPNEQFF. The DNA of the CDR3 is TGTGCCAGCATGGACTCCTCAAACCTCCCCAATGAGCAGTTCTTC.

This clonotype was seen a handful of times. The chain links TRBV29-1 to TRBJ1-2; 9 bases fit TRBD1. CDR1 and CDR2 (germline): SQVTM, ANQGSEA. There are 12 residues in the CDR3. J was trimmed by 8 bases and V by 5 bases; bases with no gene match: 6. This CDR3 reads CSVRTGGKGYTF. The CDR3 DNA follows: TGCAGCGTTCGCACAGGGGGCAAAGGCTACACCTTC.

This clonotype showed up just a few times. The CDR3 loop reads CSVDDRDSCNEQFF. In nucleotides, the CDR3 is TGCAGCGTTGACGACCGGGACAGCTGCAATGAGCAGTTCTTC. The chain has TRBV29-1 and TRBJ2-1; 7 bases are a match to TRBD1. The CDR3 covers 14 residues. CDR1 and CDR2 (germline): SQVTM, ANQGSEA. Trimming cost V 3 bases and J 6 bases; bases outside gene matches: 8.

This chain uses TRBV7-2 with TRBJ1-4; 7 bases map to TRBD1. Germline CDR1 is SGHTA and CDR2 is FQGNSA. With 3 bases clipped from V and 0 bases from J, the junction kept 7 bases outside the gene matches. The CDR3 totals 17 residues. Here the CDR3 reads CASSFYRGFSTNEKLFF. In DNA, the CDR3 is TGTGCCAGCAGCTTTTACAGGGGCTTCTCAACTAATGAAAAACTGTTTTTT.